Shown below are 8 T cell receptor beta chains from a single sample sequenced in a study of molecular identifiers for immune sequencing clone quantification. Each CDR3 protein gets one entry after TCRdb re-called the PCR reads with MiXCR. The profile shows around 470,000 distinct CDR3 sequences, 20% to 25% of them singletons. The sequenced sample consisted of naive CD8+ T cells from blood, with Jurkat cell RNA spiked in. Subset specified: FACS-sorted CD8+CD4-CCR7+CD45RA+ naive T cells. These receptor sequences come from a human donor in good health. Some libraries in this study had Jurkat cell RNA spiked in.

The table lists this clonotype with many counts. The CDR3 DNA is TGTGCCAGCAGTTCCGGTCACGGATATGAAAAACTGTTTTTT. Encoded protein: CASSSGHGYEKLFF. J is TRBJ1-4 and V is TRBV12-3 or TRBV12-4; D gene uncertain. This CDR3 has 14 residues. Trimming removed 4 bases at V and 6 bases at J, with 12 bases between.

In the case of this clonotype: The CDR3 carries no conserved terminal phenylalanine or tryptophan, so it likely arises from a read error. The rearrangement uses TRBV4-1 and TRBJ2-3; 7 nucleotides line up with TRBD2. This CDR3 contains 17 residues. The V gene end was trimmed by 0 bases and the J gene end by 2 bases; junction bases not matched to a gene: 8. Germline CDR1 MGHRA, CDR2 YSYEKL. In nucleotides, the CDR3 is TGCGCCAGCAGCCAAGATCCCCGACTAGCTTACACAGATACGCAGTATCTT. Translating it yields CASSQDPRLAYTDTQYL.

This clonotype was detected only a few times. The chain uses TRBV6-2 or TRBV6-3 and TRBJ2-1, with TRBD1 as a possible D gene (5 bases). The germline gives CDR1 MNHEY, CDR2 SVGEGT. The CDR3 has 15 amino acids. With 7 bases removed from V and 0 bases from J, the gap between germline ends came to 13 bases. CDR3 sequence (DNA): TGTGCCAGCAAGCTGACAGATAACTCCTACAATGAGCAGTTCTTC. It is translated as CASKLTDNSYNEQFF.

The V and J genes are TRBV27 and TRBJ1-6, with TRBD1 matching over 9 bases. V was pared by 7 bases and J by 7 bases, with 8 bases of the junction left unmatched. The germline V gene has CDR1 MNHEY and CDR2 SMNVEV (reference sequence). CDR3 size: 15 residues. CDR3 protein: CASTLMGQGNSPLHF. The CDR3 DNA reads TGTGCCAGCACCCTCATGGGACAGGGCAATTCACCCCTCCACTTT.

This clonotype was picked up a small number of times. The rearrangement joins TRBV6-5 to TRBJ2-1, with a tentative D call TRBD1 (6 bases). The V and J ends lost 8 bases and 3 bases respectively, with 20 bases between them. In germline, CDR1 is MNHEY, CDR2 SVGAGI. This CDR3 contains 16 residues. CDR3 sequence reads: CASRERRQVHYNEQFF. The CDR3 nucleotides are TGTGCCAGCCGGGAAAGGAGACAGGTGCACTACAATGAGCAGTTCTTC.

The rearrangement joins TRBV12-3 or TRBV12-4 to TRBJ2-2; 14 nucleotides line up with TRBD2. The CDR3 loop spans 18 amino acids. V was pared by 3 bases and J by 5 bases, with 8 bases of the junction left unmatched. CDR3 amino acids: CASSFRLAGGLETGELFF. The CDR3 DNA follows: TGTGCCAGCAGTTTTCGACTAGCGGGGGGGCTGGAAACCGGGGAGCTGTTTTTT.

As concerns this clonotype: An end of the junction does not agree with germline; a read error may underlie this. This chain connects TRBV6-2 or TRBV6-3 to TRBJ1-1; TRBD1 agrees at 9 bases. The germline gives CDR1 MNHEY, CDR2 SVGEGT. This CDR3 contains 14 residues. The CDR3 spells CACRVTGGRTEAFF. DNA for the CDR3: TGTGCCTGCAGGGTAACAGGGGGCCGAACTGAAGCTTTCTTT.

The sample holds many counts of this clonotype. The CDR3 region is CASSISNRGPGANVLTF. Written as DNA, the CDR3 is TGTGCCAGCAGCATCTCAAACAGGGGGCCAGGGGCCAACGTCCTGACTTTC. The chain links TRBV21-1 to TRBJ2-6; the DNA was not used to check the table's D call, TRBD1. TRBV21-1 is a known pseudogene. CDR3 length equals 17 residues.